This T cell receptor beta chain was captured by sequencing in a study of blood T cell repertoires in COVID-19. Study-wide context: Donors in the United States, Italy and Spain gave samples during acute or convalescent COVID-19. T cells, B-cell-depleted T cells, or PBMCs provided the cDNA or gDNA that served as material.

Germline V gene data show CDR1 as MNHEY and CDR2 as SMNVEV (reference sequence). This CDR3 spans 17 amino acids. Germline trimming cut 4 bases from V and 3 bases from J; bases unmatched to any gene: 11. As processed by the authors: Amplification of reference gene primers provided the estimated nucleated cell counts. TCRdb's copy holds only in-frame clones and misses some; the assay was immunoSEQ multiplex PCR. That table supplies the V and J calls and clone size; D and trimming were determined from the DNA. The sample carries 100,000 to 140,000 clones, 70% to 90% recorded once. The clonotype comes from a man aged 45 to 65 with active or convalescent COVID-19. The V and J genes are TRBV27 and TRBJ2-3; TRBD2 matches 9 bases. The sample comprised peripheral blood. The CDR3 protein is CASSSLLAGTLTDTQYF. DNA of the CDR3: TGTGCCAGCAGTTCCCTACTAGCGGGCACCCTAACAGATACGCAGTATTTT.